These T cell receptor beta chains were read from a single sample in a study of lymphopenia after photon versus proton radiotherapy. This table comes from immunoSEQ multiplex PCR, and its TCRdb copy is limited to in-frame clones, with some not included. The sample includes about 30,000 clones, about 88% of them seen just once. The specimen comprised peripheral blood, sampled from a patient treated with proton-based radiotherapy. These receptors all stem from a woman aged 70-85 years with pancreatic cancer. Some clones in this sample may be carry-over from other donors' samples. The CDR3 runs from the conserved cysteine through the conserved F or W. A D gene is named only where the DNA matches it firmly.

>-|11|TRBJ1-2|TRBV20-1
TGCAGTGCTACAAACTTCTATGGCTACACCTTC
CSATNFYGYTF
>TRBD1|16|TRBJ2-2|TRBV4-1
TGCGCCAGCAGCCAAGTTGACAGGGATCCCACCGGGGAGCTGTTTTTT
CASSQVDRDPTGELFF
>-|16|TRBJ1-2|TRBV6-1
TGTGCCAGCAGTGAATCGGGGGGGGGCTCGTACTATGGCTACACCTTC
CASSESGGGSYYGYTF
>TRBD2|17|TRBJ2-5|TRBV9
TGTGCCAGCAGCGCATATCTTCAAGCGGGAGGACGAGAGACCCAGTACTTC
CASSAYLQAGGRETQYF
>-|13|TRBJ1-6|TRBV5-6
TGTGCCAGCAGCTATGACAGGAATTCACCCCTCCACTTT
CASSYDRNSPLHF
>-|14|TRBJ2-5|TRBV19
TGTGCCAGTAGTATAGTGGGTTTGTCGGAGACCCAGTACTTC
CASSIVGLSETQYF
>TRBD1|14|TRBJ2-7|TRBV29-1
TGCAGCGTTGCCGGGACAGGGACTACCTACGAGCAGTACTTC
CSVAGTGTTYEQYF
>TRBD2|16|TRBJ2-1|TRBV11-3
TGTGCCAGCAGCTTAGGGTCTAGCGGGGCCTACAATGAGCAGTTCTTC
CASSLGSSGAYNEQFF
>TRBD1|14|TRBJ2-7|TRBV6-1
TGTGCCAGCAGTCGGGACAGGTCCTCCTACGAGCAGTACTTC
CASSRDRSSYEQYF
>-|14|TRBJ1-1|TRBV6-5
TGTGCCAGCAACTACGGGGGTGGGGCTGTTGAAGCTTTCTTT
CASNYGGGAVEAFF
>TRBD1|13|TRBJ2-7|TRBV7-3
TGTGCCAGCAGCTTAAAGACAGGGGCCGAGCAGTACTTC
CASSLKTGAEQYF
>-|13|TRBJ1-5|TRBV5-1
TGCGCCAGCAGCTTGACAGAGAATCAGCCCCAGCATTTT
CASSLTENQPQHF